Sequencing of this TCR beta chain was carried out in a study of CD8 T cells in ankylosing spondylitis. A note on this clonotype: Antigen specificity is unknown.

Generation of TCR beta libraries employed quantitative 5'-RACE incorporating molecular barcodes. TCRdb analysed the 5' RACE reads with MiXCR anew, one entry per CDR3 protein. The sample carries 450,000 or so distinct CDR3 sequences, 25% to 30% recorded once. Study-wide results and caveats: According to the report, clones linked to the disease were significantly enriched in matched synovial fluid samples taken from ankylosing spondylitis patients. It appeared that ankylosing spondylitis blood was characterized by a TCR beta motif of under ten highly homologous variants. Clones that were linked to disease were CD8+ and were relatively rare in peripheral blood.

Per the germline V gene, CDR1 is SNHLY and CDR2 is FYNNEI. There are 14 residues in the CDR3. The trim removed 7 bases at V and 3 bases at J, leaving 5 bases unmatched. V and J are TRBV2 and TRBJ2-1, with TRBD2 matching 8 bases. This TCR was recovered from a male donor with ankylosing spondylitis. The sample taken for sequencing was blood, either unsorted or a sorted T cell fraction (not recorded which). CDR3 in amino acids: CASNVAGIYNEQFF. CDR3 nucleotide sequence: TGTGCCAGCAATGTAGCGGGAATCTACAATGAGCAGTTCTTC. Drawing the rest from reference TRBV2 and TRBJ2-1, the complete variable domain is EPEVTQTPSHQVTQMGQEVILRCVPISNHLYFYWYRQILGQKVEFLVSFYNNEISEKSEIFDDQFSVERPDGSNFTLKIRSTKLEDSAMYFCASNVAGIYNEQFFGPGTRLTVL.